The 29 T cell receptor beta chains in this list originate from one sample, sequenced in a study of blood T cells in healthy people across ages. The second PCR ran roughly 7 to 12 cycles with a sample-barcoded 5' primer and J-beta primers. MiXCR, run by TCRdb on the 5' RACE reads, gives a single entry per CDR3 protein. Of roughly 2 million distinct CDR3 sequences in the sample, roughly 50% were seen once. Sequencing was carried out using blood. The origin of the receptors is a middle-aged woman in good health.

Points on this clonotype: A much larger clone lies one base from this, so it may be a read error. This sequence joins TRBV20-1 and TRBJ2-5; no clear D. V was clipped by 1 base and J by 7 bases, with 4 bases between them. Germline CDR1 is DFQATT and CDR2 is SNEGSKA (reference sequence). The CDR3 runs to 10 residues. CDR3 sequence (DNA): TGCAGTGCTAGAGTGGGGACCCAGTACTTC. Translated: CSARVGTQYF.

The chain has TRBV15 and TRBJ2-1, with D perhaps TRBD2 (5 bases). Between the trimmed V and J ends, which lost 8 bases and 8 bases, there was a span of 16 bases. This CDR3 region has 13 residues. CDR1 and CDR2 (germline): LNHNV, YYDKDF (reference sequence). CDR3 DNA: TGTGCCACCCAAAGCGACTATCGCGATGAGCAGTTCTTC. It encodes CATQSDYRDEQFF.

The chain's CDR3 is CASSRGAGSYEQYF. The DNA for the CDR3 is TGTGCCAGCAGCCGTGGGGCAGGCTCCTACGAGCAGTACTTC. The chain is built from TRBV7-8 and TRBJ2-7; tentatively, D is TRBD1 (5 bases). From germline, CDR1 is SGHVS and CDR2 FQNEAQ. The CDR3 runs 14 residues. With 5 bases removed from V and 0 bases from J, the gap between germline ends came to 11 bases.

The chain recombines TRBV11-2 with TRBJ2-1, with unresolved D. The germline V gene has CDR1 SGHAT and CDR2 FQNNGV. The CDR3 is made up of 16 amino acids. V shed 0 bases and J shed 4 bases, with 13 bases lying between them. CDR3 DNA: TGTGCCAGCAGCTTAGACGGACGTCGCCTTTACAATGAGCAGTTCTTC. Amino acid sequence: CASSLDGRRLYNEQFF.

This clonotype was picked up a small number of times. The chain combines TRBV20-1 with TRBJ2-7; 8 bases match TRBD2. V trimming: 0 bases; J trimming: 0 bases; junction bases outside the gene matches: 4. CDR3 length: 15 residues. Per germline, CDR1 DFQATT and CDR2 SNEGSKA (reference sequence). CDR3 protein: CSARDRGGSSYEQYF. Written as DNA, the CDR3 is TGCAGTGCTAGAGATCGGGGGGGAAGCTCCTACGAGCAGTACTTC.

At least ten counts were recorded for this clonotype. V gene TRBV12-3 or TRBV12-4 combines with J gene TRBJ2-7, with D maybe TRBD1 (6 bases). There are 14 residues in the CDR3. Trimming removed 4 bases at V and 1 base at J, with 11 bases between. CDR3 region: CASSYGQISYEQYF. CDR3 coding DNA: TGTGCCAGCAGTTACGGACAGATTTCCTACGAGCAGTACTTC.

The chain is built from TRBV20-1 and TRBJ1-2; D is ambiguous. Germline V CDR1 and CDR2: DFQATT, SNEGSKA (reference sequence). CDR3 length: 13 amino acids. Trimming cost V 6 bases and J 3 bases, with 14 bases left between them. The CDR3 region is CSAPRPRDYGYTF. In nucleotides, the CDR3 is TGCAGTGCCCCCCGCCCGCGGGACTATGGCTACACCTTC.

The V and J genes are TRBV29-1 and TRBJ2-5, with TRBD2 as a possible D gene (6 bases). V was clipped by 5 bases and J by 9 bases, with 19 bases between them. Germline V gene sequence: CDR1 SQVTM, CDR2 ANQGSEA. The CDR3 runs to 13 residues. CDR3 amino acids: CSVLDYGERAQYF. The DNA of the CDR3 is TGCAGCGTTTTGGACTACGGGGAGAGGGCCCAGTACTTC. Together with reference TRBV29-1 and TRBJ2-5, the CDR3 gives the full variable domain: SAVISQKPSRDICQRGTSLTIQCQVDSQVTMMFWYRQQPGQSLTLIATANQGSEATYESGFVIDKFPISRPNLTFSTLTVSNMSPEDSSIYLCSVLDYGERAQYFGPGTRLLVL.

Written as DNA, the CDR3 is TGTGCCAGCAGCTTGGCAGCCAGCTCCTATAATTCACCCCTCCACTTT. Translated, it gives CASSLAASSYNSPLHF. The V call is TRBV5-5, the J call TRBJ1-6; D call uncertain. The CDR3 has 16 amino acids. Trimming left V 0 bases short and J 0 bases short, with 7 bases between. The germline V gene encodes CDR1 SGHKS and CDR2 YYEKEE (reference sequence).

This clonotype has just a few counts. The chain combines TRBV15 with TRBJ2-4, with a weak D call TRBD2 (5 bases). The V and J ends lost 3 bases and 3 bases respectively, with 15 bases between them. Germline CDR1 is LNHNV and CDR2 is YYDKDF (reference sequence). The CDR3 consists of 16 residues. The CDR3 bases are TGTGCCACCAGCAGTTTCCAAGCGAGGGACAAAAACATTCAGTACTTC. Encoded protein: CATSSFQARDKNIQYF.

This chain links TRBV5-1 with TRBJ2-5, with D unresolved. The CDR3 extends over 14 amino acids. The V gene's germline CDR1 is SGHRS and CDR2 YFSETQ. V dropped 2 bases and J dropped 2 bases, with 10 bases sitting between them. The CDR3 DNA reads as TGCGCCAGCAGCTTTTCCGCTAGTCAAGAGACCCAGTACTTC. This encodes CASSFSASQETQYF.

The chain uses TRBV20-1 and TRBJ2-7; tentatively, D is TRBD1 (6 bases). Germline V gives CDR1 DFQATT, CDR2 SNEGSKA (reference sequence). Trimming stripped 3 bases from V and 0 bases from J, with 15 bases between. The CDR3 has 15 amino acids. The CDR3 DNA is TGCAGTGCTAGGGACAGTCAAAGGCCCTCCTACGAGCAGTACTTC. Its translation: CSARDSQRPSYEQYF.

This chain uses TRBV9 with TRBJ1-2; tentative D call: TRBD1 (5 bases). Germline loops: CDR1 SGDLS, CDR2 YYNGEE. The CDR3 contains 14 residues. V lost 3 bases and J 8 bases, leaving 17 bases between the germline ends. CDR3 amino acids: CASSADPGPRGYTF. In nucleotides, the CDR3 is TGTGCCAGCAGCGCGGACCCGGGACCGAGGGGCTACACCTTC.

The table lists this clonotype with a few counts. The CDR3: CASSQDWGSHQTQYF. As DNA, the CDR3 is TGTGCCAGCAGCCAAGATTGGGGGTCTCATCAGACCCAGTACTTC. The chain links TRBV14 to TRBJ2-5; D possibly uses TRBD1 or TRBD2 (5 bases each). Germline V lookup: CDR1 SGHDN, CDR2 FVKESK. The CDR3 spans 15 residues. Trimming pared 0 bases from V and 6 bases from J, leaving 14 bases between.

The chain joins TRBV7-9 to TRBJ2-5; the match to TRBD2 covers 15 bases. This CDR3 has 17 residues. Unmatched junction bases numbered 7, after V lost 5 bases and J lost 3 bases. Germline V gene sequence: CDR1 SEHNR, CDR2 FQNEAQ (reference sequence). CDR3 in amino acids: CASSPRTSGGVKETQYF. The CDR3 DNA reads TGTGCCAGCAGCCCGCGGACTAGCGGGGGGGTAAAAGAGACCCAGTACTTC.

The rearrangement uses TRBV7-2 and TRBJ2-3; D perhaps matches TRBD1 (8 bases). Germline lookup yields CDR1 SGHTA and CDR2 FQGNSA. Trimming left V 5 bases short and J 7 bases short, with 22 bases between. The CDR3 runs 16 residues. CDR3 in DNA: TGTGCCAGCAGCCCGATACAGGGGGGGGCGTTGAATACGCAGTATTTT. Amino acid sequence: CASSPIQGGALNTQYF.

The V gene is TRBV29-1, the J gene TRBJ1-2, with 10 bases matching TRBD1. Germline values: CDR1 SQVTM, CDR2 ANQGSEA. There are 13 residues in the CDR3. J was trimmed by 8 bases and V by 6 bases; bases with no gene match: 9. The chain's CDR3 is CSVTGTGVRGYTF. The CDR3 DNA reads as TGCAGCGTCACCGGGACAGGGGTTAGAGGCTACACCTTC.

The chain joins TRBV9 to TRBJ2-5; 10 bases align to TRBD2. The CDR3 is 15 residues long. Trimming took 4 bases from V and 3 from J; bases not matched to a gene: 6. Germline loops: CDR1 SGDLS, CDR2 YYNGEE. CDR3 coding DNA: TGTGCCAGCAGCACCTACGGACTAGCGGAAGAGACCCAGTACTTC. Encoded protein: CASSTYGLAEETQYF. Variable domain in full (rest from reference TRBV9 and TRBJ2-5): DSGVTQTPKHLITATGQRVTLRCSPRSGDLSVYWYQQSLDQGLQFLIQYYNGEERAKGNILERFSAQQFPDLHSELNLSSLELGDSALYFCASSTYGLAEETQYFGPGTRLLVL.

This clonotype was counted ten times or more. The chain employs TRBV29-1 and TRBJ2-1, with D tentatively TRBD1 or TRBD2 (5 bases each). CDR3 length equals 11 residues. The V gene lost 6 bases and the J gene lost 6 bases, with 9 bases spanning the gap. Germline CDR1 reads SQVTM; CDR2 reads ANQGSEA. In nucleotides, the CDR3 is TGCAGCGTGGGGACCGGCAATGAGCAGTTCTTC. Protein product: CSVGTGNEQFF.

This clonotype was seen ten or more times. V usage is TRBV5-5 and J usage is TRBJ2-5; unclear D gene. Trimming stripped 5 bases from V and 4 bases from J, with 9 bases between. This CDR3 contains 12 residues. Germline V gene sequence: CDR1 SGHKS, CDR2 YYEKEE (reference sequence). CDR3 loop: CASSLWGETQYF. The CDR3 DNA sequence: TGTGCCAGCAGTTTATGGGGAGAGACCCAGTACTTC.

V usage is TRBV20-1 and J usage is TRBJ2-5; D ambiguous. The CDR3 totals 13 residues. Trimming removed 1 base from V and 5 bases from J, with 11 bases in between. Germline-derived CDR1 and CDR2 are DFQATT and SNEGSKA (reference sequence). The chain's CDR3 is CSARGSGSETQYF. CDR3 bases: TGCAGTGCTAGAGGGTCAGGAAGCGAGACCCAGTACTTC.

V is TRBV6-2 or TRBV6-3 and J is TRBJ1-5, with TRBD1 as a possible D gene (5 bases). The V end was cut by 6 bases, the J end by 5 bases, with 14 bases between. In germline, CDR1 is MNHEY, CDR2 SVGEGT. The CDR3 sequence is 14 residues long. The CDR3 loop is CASRKGRFHQPQHF. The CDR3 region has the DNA TGTGCCAGCAGAAAGGGACGGTTCCATCAGCCCCAGCATTTT.

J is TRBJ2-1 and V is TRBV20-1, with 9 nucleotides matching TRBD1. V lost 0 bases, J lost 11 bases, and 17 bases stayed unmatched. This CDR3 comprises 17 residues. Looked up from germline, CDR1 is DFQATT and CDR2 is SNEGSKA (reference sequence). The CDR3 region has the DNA TGCAGTGCTAGAGACTCTCTACAGGGGGCGAGGGGGGAAAAGCAGTTCTTC. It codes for CSARDSLQGARGEKQFF.

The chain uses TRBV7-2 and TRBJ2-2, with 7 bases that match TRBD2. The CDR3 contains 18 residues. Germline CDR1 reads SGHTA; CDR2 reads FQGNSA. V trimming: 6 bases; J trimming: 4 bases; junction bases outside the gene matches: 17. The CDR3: CASSSFDSGVYLTGELFF. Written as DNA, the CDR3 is TGTGCCAGCAGTTCCTTCGACAGCGGGGTCTATCTCACCGGGGAGCTGTTTTTT.

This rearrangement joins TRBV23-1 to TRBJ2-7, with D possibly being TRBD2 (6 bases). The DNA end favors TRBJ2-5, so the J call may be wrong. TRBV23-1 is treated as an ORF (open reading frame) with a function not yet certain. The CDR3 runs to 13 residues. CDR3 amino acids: CASSQSEEGTQYF. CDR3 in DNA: TGCGCCAGCAGTCAATCGGAGGAGGGGACCCAGTACTTC.

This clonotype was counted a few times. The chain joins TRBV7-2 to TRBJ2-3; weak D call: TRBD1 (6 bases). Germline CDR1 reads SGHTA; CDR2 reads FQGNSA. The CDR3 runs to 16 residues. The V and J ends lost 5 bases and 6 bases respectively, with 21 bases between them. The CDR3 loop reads CASSRTGTLLGDTQYF. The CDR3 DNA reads TGTGCCAGCAGCCGAACAGGGACCCTCCTGGGGGATACGCAGTATTTT.

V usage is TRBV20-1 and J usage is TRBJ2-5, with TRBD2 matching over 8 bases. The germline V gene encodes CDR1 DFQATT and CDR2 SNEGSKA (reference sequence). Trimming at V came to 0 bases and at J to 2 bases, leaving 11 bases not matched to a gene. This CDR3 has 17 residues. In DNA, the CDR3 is TGCAGTGCTAGAGATCACGGGGGGGCCTCGGCTCAAGAGACCCAGTACTTC. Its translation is CSARDHGGASAQETQYF.

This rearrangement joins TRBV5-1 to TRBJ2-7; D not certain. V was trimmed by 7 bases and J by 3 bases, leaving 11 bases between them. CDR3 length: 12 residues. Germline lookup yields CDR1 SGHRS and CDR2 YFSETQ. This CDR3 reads CASGVTIYEQYF. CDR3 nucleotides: TGCGCCAGCGGCGTGACGATCTACGAGCAGTACTTC. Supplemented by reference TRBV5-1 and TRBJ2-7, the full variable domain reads KAGVTQTPRYLIKTRGQQVTLSCSPISGHRSVSWYQQTPGQGLQFLFEYFSETQRNKGNFPGRFSGRQFSNSRSEMNVSTLELGDSALYLCASGVTIYEQYFGPGTRLTVT.

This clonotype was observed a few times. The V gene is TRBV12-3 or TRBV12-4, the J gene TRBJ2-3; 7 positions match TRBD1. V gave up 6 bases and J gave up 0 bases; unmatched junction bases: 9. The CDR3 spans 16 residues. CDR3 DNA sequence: TGTGCCAGCAGCCAACGACAGGGCCGAAGCACAGATACGCAGTATTTT. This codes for CASSQRQGRSTDTQYF.